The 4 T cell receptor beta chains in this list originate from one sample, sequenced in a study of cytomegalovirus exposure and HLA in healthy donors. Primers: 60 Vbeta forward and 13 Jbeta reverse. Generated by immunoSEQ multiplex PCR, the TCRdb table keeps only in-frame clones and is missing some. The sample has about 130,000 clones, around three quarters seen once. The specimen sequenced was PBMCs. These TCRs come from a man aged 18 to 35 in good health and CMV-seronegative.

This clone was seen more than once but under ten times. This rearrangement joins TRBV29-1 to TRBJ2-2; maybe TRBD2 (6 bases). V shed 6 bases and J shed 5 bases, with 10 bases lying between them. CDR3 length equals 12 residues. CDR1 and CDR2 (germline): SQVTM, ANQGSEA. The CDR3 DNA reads TGCAGCGTGGACGCGGGGACCGGGGAGCTGTTTTTT. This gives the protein CSVDAGTGELFF.

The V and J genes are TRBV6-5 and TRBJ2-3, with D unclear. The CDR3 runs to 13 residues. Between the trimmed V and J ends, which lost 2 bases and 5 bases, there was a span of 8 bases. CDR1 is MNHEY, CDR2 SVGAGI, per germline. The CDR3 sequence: CASSYNTGDTQYF. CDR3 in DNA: TGTGCCAGCAGTTACAACACGGGAGATACGCAGTATTTT.

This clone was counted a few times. The CDR3 here is CASRRTVREPQHF. CDR3 sequence (DNA): TGTGCCAGCAGAAGGACAGTTCGGGAGCCCCAGCATTTT. The chain has TRBV2 and TRBJ1-5; weak D call: TRBD1 (6 bases). V was shortened by 6 bases and J by 8 bases, with 14 bases between the two germline ends. Germline assignment: CDR1 SNHLY and CDR2 FYNNEI. CDR3 length equals 13 residues.

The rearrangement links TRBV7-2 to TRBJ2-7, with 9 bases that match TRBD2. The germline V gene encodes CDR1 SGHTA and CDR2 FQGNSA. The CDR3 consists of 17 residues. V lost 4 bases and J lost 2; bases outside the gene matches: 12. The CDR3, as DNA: TGTGCCAGCAGCTCCGGAAAGCCTAGCGGGAATACCTACGAGCAGTACGTC. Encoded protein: CASSSGKPSGNTYEQYV.